Following are 10 T cell receptor beta chains from one sample sequenced in a study of T cells after yellow fever vaccination. Via MiXCR, TCRdb re-called the 5' RACE reads, giving one row per CDR3 protein. The table has about 200,000 distinct CDR3 sequences, about 3% seen once. Sequencing was performed on CD4+ T cells sorted from PBMCs, taken 10 days after the yellow fever booster vaccination. The receptor source for this set is a man aged 18 to 29 who received the YFV17D yellow fever vaccine.

J is TRBJ2-3 and V is TRBV18; tentatively, D is TRBD1 or TRBD2 (5 bases each). Germline V CDR1 and CDR2: KGHSH, LQKENI. Trimming pared 2 bases from V and 2 bases from J, leaving 11 bases between. This CDR3 is built from 15 residues. CDR3 sequence reads: CASSPIGGPTDTQYF. The CDR3 coding sequence is TGTGCCAGCTCACCAATTGGGGGTCCCACAGATACGCAGTATTTT.

This clonotype occurred many times. CDR3 sequence reads: CASSSDRAGNTIYF. CDR3 coding DNA: TGTGCCAGCAGCTCGGACAGGGCTGGAAACACCATATATTTT. The V gene is TRBV7-9, the J gene TRBJ1-3, with TRBD1 matching 8 bases. J lost 2 bases, V lost 4 bases, and 1 base had no gene match. The germline V gene has CDR1 SEHNR and CDR2 FQNEAQ (reference sequence). CDR3 length: 14 residues.

This clonotype was seen repeatedly, ten times or more. The chain carries TRBV20-1 and TRBJ2-7, with D perhaps assigned TRBD1 or TRBD2 (5 bases each). Germline CDR1 DFQATT, CDR2 SNEGSKA (reference sequence). CDR3 length equals 15 residues. V lost 4 bases and J 4 bases, leaving 20 bases between the germline ends. CDR3 amino acids: CSAIMPGRKRYEQYF. CDR3 in DNA: TGCAGTGCTATCATGCCGGGACGGAAAAGATACGAGCAGTACTTC.

The table lists this clonotype with many counts. The chain employs TRBV5-5 and TRBJ2-2; 8 bases are shared with TRBD1. The CDR3 covers 17 residues. The germline gives CDR1 SGHKS, CDR2 YYEKEE (reference sequence). V lost 0 bases to trimming and J lost 1 base; unmatched junction nucleotides: 5. CDR3 DNA: TGTGCCAGCAGCTTGGGTTCTGGGACAGGGAACACCGGGGAGCTGTTTTTT. Its protein product is CASSLGSGTGNTGELFF.

The sample holds many counts of this clonotype. Here the CDR3 DNA reads TGTGCCAGCAGTTGGACTAGCGGGGGGCCGGTAGGAGAGACCCAGTACTTC. This codes for CASSWTSGGPVGETQYF. J is TRBJ2-5 and V is TRBV12-3 or TRBV12-4; 14 nucleotides agree with TRBD2. This CDR3 comprises 17 residues. J was trimmed by 4 bases and V by 4 bases; bases with no gene match: 8.

This clonotype was counted a few times. This chain connects TRBV29-1 to TRBJ1-1; a possible D gene is TRBD1 (5 bases). V was cut by 7 bases and J by 6 bases, with 18 bases left in between. The CDR3 sequence is 13 residues long. Per the germline V gene, CDR1 is SQVTM and CDR2 is ANQGSEA. CDR3 protein: CSGRWGQISEAFF. For the CDR3, the DNA is TGCAGCGGCCGGTGGGGCCAGATCTCTGAAGCTTTCTTT.

This clonotype was seen ten or more times. The rearrangement links TRBV2 to TRBJ1-5; D gene uncertain. V was pared by 7 bases and J by 4 bases, with 11 bases between. The CDR3 covers 13 residues. The germline V gene has CDR1 SNHLY and CDR2 FYNNEI. CDR3 nucleotide sequence: TGTGCCAGCACCTTCTCAGAGAATCAGCCCCAGCATTTT. This encodes CASTFSENQPQHF. Combining the CDR3 with reference TRBV2 and TRBJ1-5 gives the whole variable domain EPEVTQTPSHQVTQMGQEVILRCVPISNHLYFYWYRQILGQKVEFLVSFYNNEISEKSEIFDDQFSVERPDGSNFTLKIRSTKLEDSAMYFCASTFSENQPQHFGDGTRLSIL.

The table lists this clonotype with many counts. The chain couples TRBV20-1 to TRBJ1-5, with a possible D match to TRBD1 (5 bases). From germline, CDR1 is DFQATT and CDR2 SNEGSKA (reference sequence). Trimming removed 1 base from V and 11 bases from J, with 12 bases in between. CDR3 size: 12 residues. As DNA, the CDR3 is TGCAGTGCTAGAGCCCGCGGGGGGGCCCAGCATTTT. Protein sequence: CSARARGGAQHF.

This clonotype was counted between two and nine times. This chain connects TRBV10-3 to TRBJ2-1; 12 bases agree with TRBD2. The CDR3 consists of 17 residues. Germline-derived CDR1 and CDR2 are ENHRY and SYGVKD. V gave up 2 bases and J gave up 0 bases; unmatched junction bases: 2. The DNA of the CDR3 is TGTGCCATCAGTGAGACTAGCGGGGGGAGCTCCTACAATGAGCAGTTCTTC. It codes for CAISETSGGSSYNEQFF.

This clonotype was detected many times. The chain recombines TRBV9 with TRBJ1-4; 7 nucleotides match TRBD1. This CDR3 is built from 15 residues. The trim removed 0 bases at V and 7 bases at J, leaving 6 bases unmatched. Germline CDR1 SGDLS, CDR2 YYNGEE. The CDR3 DNA follows: TGTGCCAGCAGCGTAGCACAGGGGCTCGGTGAAAAACTGTTTTTT. Translated, it gives CASSVAQGLGEKLFF.